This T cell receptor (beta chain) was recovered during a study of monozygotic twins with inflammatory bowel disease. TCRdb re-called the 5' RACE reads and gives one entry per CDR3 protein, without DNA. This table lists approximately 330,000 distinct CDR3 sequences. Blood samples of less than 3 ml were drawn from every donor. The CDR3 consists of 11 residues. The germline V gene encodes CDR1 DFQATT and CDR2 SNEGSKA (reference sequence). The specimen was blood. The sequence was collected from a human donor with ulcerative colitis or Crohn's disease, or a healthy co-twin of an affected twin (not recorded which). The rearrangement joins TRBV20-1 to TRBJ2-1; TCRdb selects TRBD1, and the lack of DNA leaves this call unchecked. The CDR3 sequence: CSASRGTEQFF.